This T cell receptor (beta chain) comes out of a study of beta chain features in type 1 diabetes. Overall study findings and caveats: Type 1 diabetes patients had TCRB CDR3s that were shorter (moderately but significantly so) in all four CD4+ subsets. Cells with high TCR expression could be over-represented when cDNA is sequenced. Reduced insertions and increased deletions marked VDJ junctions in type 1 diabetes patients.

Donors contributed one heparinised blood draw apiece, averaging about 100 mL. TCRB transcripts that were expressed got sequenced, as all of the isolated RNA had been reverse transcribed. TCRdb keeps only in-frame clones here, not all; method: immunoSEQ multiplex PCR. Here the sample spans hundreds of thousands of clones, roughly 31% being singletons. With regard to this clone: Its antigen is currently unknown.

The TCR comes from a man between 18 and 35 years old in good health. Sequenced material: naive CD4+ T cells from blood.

As DNA, the CDR3 is TGTGCCAGCTCACCAGCTGCATCCTCCCAAGAGACCCAGTACTTC. Translation gives CASSPAASSQETQYF. The V and J genes are TRBV18 and TRBJ2-5, with D unresolved. CDR1 and CDR2 from the germline V gene are KGHSH and LQKENI. The V gene lost 2 bases and the J gene lost 1 base, with 11 bases spanning the gap. This CDR3 has 15 residues.